This T cell receptor (beta chain) was sequenced during a study of cytomegalovirus exposure and HLA in healthy donors. Of note for this clone: Its antigen is as yet unknown.

The V gene's germline CDR1 is MNHNS and CDR2 SASEGT. J gave up 6 bases and V 4 bases, and 1 base lay outside the gene matches. CDR3 length: 13 amino acids. Whole-study findings and limits: A previous analysis found most TCR beta V segments productive roughly 87% or roughly 30% of the time.

PCR used 60 Vbeta primers and 13 Jbeta primers. Libraries were prepared by immunoSEQ multiplex PCR; TCRdb keeps only in-frame clonotypes and omits some of them. Of 84,000 or so clones listed, around 85% are singletons. The receptor comes from a woman in her 50s in good health and CMV-seronegative. Sequenced material: PBMCs. The chain combines TRBV6-1 with TRBJ2-2; TRBD1 aligns across 8 bases. CDR3 coding DNA: TGTGCCAGCAGTGCGACAGGGGCCGGGGAGCTGTTTTTT. This translates into CASSATGAGELFF.